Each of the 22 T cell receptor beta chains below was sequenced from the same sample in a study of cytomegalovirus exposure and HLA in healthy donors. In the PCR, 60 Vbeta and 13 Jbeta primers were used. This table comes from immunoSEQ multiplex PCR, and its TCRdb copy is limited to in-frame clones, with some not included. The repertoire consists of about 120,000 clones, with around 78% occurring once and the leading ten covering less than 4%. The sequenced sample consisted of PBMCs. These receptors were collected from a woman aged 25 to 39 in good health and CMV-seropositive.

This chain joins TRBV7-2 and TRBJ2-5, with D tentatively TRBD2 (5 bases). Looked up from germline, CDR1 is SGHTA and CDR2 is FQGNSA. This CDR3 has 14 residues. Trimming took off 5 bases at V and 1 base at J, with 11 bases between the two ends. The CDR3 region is CASSAPGFQETQYF. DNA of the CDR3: TGTGCCAGCAGCGCCCCGGGATTCCAAGAGACCCAGTACTTC.

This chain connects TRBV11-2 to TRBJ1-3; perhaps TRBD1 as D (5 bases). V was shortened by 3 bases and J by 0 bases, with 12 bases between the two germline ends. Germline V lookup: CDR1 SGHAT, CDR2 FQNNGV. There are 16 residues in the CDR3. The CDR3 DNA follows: TGTGCCAGCAGCTTCCTAGTCGGGGGCTCTGGAAACACCATATATTTT. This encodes CASSFLVGGSGNTIYF.

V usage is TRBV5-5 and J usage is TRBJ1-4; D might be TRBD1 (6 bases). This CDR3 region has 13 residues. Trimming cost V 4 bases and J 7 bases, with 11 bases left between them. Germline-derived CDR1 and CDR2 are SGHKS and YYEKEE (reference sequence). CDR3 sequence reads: CASSPGVTEKLFF. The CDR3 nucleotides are TGTGCCAGCAGCCCAGGGGTCACTGAAAAACTGTTTTTT. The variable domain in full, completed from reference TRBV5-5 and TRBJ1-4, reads DAGVTQSPTHLIKTRGQQVTLRCSPISGHKSVSWYQQVLGQGPQFIFQYYEKEERGRGNFPDRFSARQFPNYSSELNVNALLLGDSALYLCASSPGVTEKLFFGSGTQLSVL.

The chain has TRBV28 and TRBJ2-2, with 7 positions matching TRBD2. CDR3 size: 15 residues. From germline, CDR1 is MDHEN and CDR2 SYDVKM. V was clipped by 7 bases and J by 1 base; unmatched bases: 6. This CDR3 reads CASTRGGMNTGELFF. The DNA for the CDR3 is TGTGCCAGCACCCGGGGAGGGATGAACACCGGGGAGCTGTTTTTT.

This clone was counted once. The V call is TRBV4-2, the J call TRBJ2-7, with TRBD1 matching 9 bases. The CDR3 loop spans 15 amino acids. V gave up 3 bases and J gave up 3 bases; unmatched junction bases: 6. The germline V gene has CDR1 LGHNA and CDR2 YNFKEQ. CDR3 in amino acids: CASSHQTGGVYEQYF. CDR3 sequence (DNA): TGTGCCAGCAGCCACCAGACAGGGGGAGTCTACGAGCAGTACTTC.

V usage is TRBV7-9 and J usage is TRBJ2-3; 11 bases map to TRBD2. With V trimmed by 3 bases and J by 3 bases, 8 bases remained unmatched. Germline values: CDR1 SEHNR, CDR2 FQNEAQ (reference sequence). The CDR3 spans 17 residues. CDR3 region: CASSFLTTSGGTDTQYF. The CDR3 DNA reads TGTGCCAGCAGCTTCCTAACCACTAGCGGGGGAACAGATACGCAGTATTTT.

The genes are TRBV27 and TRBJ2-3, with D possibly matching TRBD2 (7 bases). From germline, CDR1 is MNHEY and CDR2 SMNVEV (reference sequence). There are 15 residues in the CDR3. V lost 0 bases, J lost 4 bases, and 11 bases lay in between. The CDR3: CASSLSGGAADTQYF. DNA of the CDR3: TGTGCCAGCAGTTTATCGGGGGGGGCCGCAGATACGCAGTATTTT.

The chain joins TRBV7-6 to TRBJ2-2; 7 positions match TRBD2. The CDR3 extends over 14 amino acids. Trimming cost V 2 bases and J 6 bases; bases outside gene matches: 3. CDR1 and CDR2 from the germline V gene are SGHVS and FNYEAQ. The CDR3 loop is CASSLLAAAGELFF. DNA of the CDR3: TGTGCCAGCAGCTTACTAGCGGCAGCCGGGGAGCTGTTTTTT.

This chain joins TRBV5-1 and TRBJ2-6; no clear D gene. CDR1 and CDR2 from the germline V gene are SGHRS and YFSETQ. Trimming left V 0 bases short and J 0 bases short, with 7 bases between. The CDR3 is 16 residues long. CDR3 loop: CASSLVPGSGANVLTF. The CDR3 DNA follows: TGCGCCAGCAGCTTGGTGCCGGGCTCTGGGGCCAACGTCCTGACTTTC.

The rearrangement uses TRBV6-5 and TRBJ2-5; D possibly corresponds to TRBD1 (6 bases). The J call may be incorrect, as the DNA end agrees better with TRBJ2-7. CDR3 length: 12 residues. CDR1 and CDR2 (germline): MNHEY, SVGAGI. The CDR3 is CASKNRVGEQYF. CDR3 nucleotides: TGTGCCAGCAAGAACAGGGTTGGCGAGCAGTACTTC.

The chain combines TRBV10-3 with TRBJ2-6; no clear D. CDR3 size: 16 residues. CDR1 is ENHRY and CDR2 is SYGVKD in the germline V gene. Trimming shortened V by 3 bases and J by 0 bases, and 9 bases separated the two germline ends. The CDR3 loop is CAISDPSSSGANVLTF. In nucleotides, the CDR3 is TGTGCCATCAGTGACCCGTCCAGCTCTGGGGCCAACGTCCTGACTTTC.

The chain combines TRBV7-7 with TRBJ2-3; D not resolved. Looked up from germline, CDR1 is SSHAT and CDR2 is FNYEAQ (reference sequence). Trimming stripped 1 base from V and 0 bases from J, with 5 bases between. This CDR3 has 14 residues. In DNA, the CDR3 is TGTGCCAGCAGCTTAGACAGAAGCACAGATACGCAGTATTTT. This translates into CASSLDRSTDTQYF.

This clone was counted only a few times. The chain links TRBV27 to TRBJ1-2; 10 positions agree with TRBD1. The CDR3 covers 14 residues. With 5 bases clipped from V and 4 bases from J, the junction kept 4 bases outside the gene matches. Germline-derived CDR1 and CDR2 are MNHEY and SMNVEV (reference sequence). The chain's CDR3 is CASSLTGGLYGYTF. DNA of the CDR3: TGTGCCAGCAGTCTGACAGGGGGCCTCTATGGCTACACCTTC.

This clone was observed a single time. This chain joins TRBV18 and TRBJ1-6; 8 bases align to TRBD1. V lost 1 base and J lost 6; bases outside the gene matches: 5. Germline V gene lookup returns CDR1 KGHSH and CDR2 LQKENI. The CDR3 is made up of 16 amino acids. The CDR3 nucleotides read TGTGCCAGCTCACCACGGCCGGGACAGGTTAATTCACCCCTCCACTTT. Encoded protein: CASSPRPGQVNSPLHF.

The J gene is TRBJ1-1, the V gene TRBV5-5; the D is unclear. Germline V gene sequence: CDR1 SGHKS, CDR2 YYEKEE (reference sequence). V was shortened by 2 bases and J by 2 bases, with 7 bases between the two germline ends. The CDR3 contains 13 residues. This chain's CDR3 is CASSFRINTEAFF. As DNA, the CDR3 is TGTGCCAGCAGCTTCAGAATCAACACTGAAGCTTTCTTT.

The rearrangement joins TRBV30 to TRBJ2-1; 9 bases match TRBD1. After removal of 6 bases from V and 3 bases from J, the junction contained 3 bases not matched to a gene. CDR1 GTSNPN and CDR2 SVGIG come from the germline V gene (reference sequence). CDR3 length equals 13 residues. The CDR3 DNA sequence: TGTGCCTGTACGGGACAGGGCTACAATGAGCAGTTCTTC. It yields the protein CACTGQGYNEQFF.

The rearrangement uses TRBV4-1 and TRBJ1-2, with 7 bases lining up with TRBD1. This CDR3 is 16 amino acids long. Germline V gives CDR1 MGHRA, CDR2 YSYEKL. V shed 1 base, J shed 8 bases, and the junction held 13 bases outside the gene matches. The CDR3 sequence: CASSQVNQGGAGGYTF. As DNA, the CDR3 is TGCGCCAGCAGCCAAGTTAACCAAGGGGGCGCGGGCGGCTACACCTTC.

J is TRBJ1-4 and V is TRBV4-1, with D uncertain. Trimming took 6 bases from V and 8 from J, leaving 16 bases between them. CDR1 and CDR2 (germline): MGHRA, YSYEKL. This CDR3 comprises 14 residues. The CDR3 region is CASRPSGGGEKLFF. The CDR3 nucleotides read TGCGCCAGCAGACCATCAGGCGGAGGGGAAAAACTGTTTTTT.

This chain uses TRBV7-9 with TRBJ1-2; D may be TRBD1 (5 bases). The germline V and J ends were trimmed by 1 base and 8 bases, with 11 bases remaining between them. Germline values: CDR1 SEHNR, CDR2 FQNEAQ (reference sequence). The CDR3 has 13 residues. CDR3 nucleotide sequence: TGTGCCAGCAGCTTAGATATCAGGGCAGGCTACACCTTC. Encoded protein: CASSLDIRAGYTF.

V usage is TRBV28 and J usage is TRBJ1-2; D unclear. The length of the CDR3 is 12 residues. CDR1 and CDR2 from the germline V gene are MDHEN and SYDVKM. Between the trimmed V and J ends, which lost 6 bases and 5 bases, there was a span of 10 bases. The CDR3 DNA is TGTGCCAGCAGCTCCCCCACATATGGCTACACCTTC. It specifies CASSSPTYGYTF.

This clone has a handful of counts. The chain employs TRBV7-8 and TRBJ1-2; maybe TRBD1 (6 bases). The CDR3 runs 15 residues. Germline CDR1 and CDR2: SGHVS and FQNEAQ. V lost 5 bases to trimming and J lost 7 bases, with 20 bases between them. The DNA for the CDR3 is TGTGCCAGCAGCCCCCAACAGGGACCCTCTAGTGGCTACACCTTC. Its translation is CASSPQQGPSSGYTF.

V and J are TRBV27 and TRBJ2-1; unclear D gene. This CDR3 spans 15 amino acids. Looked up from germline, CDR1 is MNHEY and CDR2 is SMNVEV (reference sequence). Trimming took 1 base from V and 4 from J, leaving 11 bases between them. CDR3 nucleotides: TGTGCCAGCAGTTTATTTTCCGCTAGGTACAATGAGCAGTTCTTC. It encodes CASSLFSARYNEQFF.